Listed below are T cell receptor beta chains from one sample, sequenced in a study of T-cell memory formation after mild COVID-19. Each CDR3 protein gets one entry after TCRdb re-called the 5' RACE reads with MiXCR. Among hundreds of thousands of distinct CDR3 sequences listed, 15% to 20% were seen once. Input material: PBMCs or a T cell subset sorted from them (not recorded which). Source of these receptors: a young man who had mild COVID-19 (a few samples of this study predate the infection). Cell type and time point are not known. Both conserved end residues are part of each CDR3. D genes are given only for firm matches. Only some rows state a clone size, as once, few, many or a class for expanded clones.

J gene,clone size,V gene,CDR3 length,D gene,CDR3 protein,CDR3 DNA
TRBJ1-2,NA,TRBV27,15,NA,CASTHNFRINYGYTF,TGTGCCAGCACGCACAACTTCAGGATTAACTATGGCTACACCTTC
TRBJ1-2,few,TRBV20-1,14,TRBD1,CSARDPGTGGGYTF,TGCAGTGCTAGAGATCCCGGGACAGGGGGCGGCTACACCTTC
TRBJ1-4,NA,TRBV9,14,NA,CASSVNPEGEKLFF,TGTGCCAGCAGCGTAAATCCCGAGGGGGAAAAACTGTTTTTT
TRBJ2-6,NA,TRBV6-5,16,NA,CASSQDSFSGANVLTF,TGTGCCAGCAGCCAAGACAGTTTCTCTGGGGCCAACGTCCTGACTTTC
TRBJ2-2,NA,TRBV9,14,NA,CASSVGRVNGELFF,TGTGCCAGCAGCGTCGGCAGGGTCAACGGGGAGCTGTTTTTT
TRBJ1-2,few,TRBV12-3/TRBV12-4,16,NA,CASSPTPGPVLLGYTF,TGTGCCAGCAGCCCCACTCCGGGACCTGTTCTCCTGGGCTACACCTTC
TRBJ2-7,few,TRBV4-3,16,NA,CASSRRFAYGAGEQYF,TGCGCCAGCAGCCGCCGTTTTGCTTACGGTGCAGGGGAGCAGTACTTC
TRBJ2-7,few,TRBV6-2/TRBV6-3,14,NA,CASSYSGVSYEQYF,TGTGCCAGCAGTTACTCGGGGGTCTCCTACGAGCAGTACTTC
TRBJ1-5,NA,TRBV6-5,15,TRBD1,CASSHGTESDQPQHF,TGTGCCAGCAGTCACGGGACAGAGTCCGATCAGCCCCAGCATTTT
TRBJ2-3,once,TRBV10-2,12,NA,CASSHDLDTQYF,TGCGCCAGCAGCCACGATCTAGATACGCAGTATTTT
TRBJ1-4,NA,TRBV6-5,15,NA,CASSYSTGGMKILVF,TGTGCCAGCAGTTACTCAACAGGAGGAATGAAAATTCTCGTTTTT
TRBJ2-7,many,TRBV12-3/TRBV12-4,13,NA,CASSFLDTYEQYF,TGTGCCAGCAGTTTCCTGGACACCTACGAGCAGTACTTC
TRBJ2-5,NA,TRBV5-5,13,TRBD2,CATARGGQETQYF,TGTGCCACCGCGCGGGGGGGCCAAGAGACCCAGTACTTC
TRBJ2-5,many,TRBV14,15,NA,CASSQEGALAKTQYF,TGTGCCAGCAGCCAGGAGGGGGCATTGGCGAAGACCCAGTACTTC
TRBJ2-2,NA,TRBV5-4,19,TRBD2,CASSMPGLAGEMNTGELFF,TGTGCCAGCAGCATGCCGGGACTAGCGGGGGAGATGAACACCGGGGAGCTGTTTTTT
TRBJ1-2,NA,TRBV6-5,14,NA,CASTGTGGGHGYTF,TGTGCCAGCACCGGGACGGGGGGCGGACATGGCTACACCTTC
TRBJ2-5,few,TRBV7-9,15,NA,CASSEGQTVPETQYF,TGTGCCAGCAGCGAAGGACAGACGGTCCCGGAGACCCAGTACTTC
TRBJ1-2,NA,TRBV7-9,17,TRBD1,CASTVWEGAIPNYGYTF,TGTGCCAGCACCGTCTGGGAGGGGGCCATCCCTAACTATGGCTACACCTTC
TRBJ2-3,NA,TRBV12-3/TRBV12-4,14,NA,CASSFTGTYDTQYF,TGTGCCAGCAGTTTCACCGGGACCTACGATACGCAGTATTTT
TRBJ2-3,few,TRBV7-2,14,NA,CASSPFRSTDTQYF,TGTGCCAGCAGCCCCTTTAGGAGTACAGATACGCAGTATTTT
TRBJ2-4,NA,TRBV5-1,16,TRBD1,CASSLVYRGRGNIQYF,TGCGCCAGCAGCTTGGTTTACAGGGGGCGAGGGAACATTCAGTACTTC
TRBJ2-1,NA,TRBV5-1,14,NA,CASTWVGWGNEQFF,TGCGCCAGCACCTGGGTGGGCTGGGGCAATGAGCAGTTCTTC
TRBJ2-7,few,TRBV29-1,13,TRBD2,CSAKTSSSYEQYF,TGCAGCGCGAAGACTAGCTCCTCCTACGAGCAGTACTTC
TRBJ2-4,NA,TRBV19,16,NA,CASSIDRATGGSVQYF,TGTGCCAGTAGTATAGATCGGGCGACAGGAGGCAGCGTTCAGTACTTC
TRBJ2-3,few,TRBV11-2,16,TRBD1,CASSHGQGAVTDTQYF,TGTGCCAGCAGTCACGGACAGGGGGCTGTGACAGATACGCAGTATTTT
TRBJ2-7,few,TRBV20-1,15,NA,CSALVEGTQVQQQYF,TGCAGTGCCCTAGTGGAAGGGACCCAGGTTCAGCAGCAGTACTTC
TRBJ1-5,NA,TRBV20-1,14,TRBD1,CSARTGYSNQPQHF,TGCAGTGCCAGGACAGGTTATAGCAATCAGCCCCAGCATTTT
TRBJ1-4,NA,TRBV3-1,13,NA,CASSHLSGEKLFF,TGTGCCAGCAGCCACTTATCGGGTGAAAAACTGTTTTTT
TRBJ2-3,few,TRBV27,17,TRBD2,CASSPEGRGAGTDTQYF,TGTGCCAGCAGTCCCGAGGGGCGGGGGGCGGGCACAGATACGCAGTATTTT
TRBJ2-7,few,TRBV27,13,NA,CASSLVAAYEQYF,TGTGCCAGCAGTTTAGTGGCGGCCTACGAGCAGTACTTC
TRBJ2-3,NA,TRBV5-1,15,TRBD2,CASSRTSGVSDTQYF,TGCGCCAGCAGCAGGACTAGCGGGGTATCAGATACGCAGTATTTT
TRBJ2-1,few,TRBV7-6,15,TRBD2,CASSLGLAGGPEQFF,TGTGCCAGCAGCTTGGGACTAGCGGGGGGGCCTGAGCAGTTCTTC
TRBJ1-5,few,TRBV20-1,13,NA,CSARESGNQPQHF,TGCAGTGCTAGAGAGTCAGGGAATCAGCCCCAGCATTTT
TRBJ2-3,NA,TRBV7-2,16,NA,CASSPQGSPSTDTQYF,TGTGCCAGCAGCCCTCAGGGCAGTCCTAGCACAGATACGCAGTATTTT
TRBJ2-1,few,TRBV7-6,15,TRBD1,CASSLGQGAHNEQFF,TGTGCCAGCAGCCTGGGACAGGGGGCCCACAATGAGCAGTTCTTC